This TCR beta chain originates from a study of blood T cell repertoires in COVID-19. The repertoire was sequenced with immunoSEQ multiplex PCR; TCRdb's copy has only in-frame clones and lacks some. The sample includes almost 200,000 clones, around four fifths of them seen just once. V was clipped by 8 bases and J by 0 bases, with 19 bases between them. This CDR3 is built from 16 residues. Germline CDR1 is LNHNV and CDR2 is YYDKDF (reference sequence). The receptor was isolated from a man aged 60 to 69 with COVID-19, enrolled during active disease. The rearrangement links TRBV15 to TRBJ1-1; unclear D gene. The material sequenced was peripheral blood. The CDR3 loop reads CATQVWRGSLNTEAFF. The CDR3 DNA reads TGTGCCACCCAAGTCTGGAGAGGGTCTCTGAACACTGAAGCTTTCTTT.